The clone carrying this TCR beta chain was counted only a few times. Antigen unknown. This sample was included in a study of identical twins. Study observations and caveats: It was cross-sectional statistical analysis, not following the same donors, that the conclusions relied on.

Via MiXCR, TCRdb re-called the 5' RACE reads, giving one row per CDR3 protein. The repertoire includes 460,000 or so distinct CDR3 sequences, approximately 15% of them detected once, and roughly 0.5% sits in the top ten. The V and J ends lost 1 base and 4 bases respectively, with 14 bases between them. Germline V gene lookup returns CDR1 DFQATT and CDR2 SNEGSKA (reference sequence). This CDR3 is built from 15 residues. The sample was also reused in another study, on yellow fever vaccine responses in identical twins.

This clonotype was obtained from a woman aged 18-29 years in good health. The sample consisted of CD4+ T cells sorted from blood. V and J are TRBV20-1 and TRBJ2-4, with D unclear. The CDR3 loop is CSARVHPPGKNIQYF. In nucleotides, the CDR3 is TGCAGTGCTAGAGTTCACCCCCCGGGTAAAAACATTCAGTACTTC.